This entry features one T cell receptor beta chain sequence. V was clipped by 4 bases and J by 0 bases, with 16 bases between them. This CDR3 contains 17 residues. Germline V gene lookup returns CDR1 SGDLS and CDR2 YYNGEE. The naive CD8 subset, CD45RO-negative cells positively selected for CCR7, excluded terminally differentiated effector memory CD45RA+ cells. The table came from immunoSEQ multiplex PCR; TCRdb's copy has only in-frame clones and leaves some out. The table lists around 2,000,000 clones, roughly 91% of them singletons. The sample belongs to a study of shared clonotypes between healthy human individuals. Study overall: Three plates were used per donor for CD4 naive, three for CD4 memory, two for CD8 naive and one for CD8 memory.

The source material was naive CD8+ T cells from PBMCs. This TCR derives from a man aged 18 to 29 in good health. Some clones in this sample may be carry-over from other donors' samples. The chain couples TRBV9 to TRBJ2-2; no clear D gene. The CDR3 DNA is TGTGCCAGCAGCCACCACCTAAGGGTCCCGAACACCGGGGAGCTGTTTTTT. Translating it yields CASSHHLRVPNTGELFF. The full variable domain, rest sourced from reference TRBV9 and TRBJ2-2, is DSGVTQTPKHLITATGQRVTLRCSPRSGDLSVYWYQQSLDQGLQFLIQYYNGEERAKGNILERFSAQQFPDLHSELNLSSLELGDSALYFCASSHHLRVPNTGELFFGEGSRLTVL.